The clone carrying this TCR beta chain showed up just a few times. This CDR3 is 13 amino acids long. V shed 0 bases and J shed 4 bases, with 6 bases lying between them. CDR1 is LGHNA and CDR2 is YSLEER in the germline V gene. This entry belongs to a study of blood T cell repertoires in COVID-19. Background on the study: Samples taken during acute and convalescent COVID-19 were collected in the United States, Italy and Spain. T cells, B-cell-depleted T cells, or PBMCs provided the cDNA or gDNA that served as material.

As handled by the study authors: Estimation of nucleated cell counts was performed using reference gene primer amplification. Here immunoSEQ multiplex PCR was the method, and the copy in TCRdb shows in-frame clones only, minus some. D and trimming come from the DNA, and the V and J calls and clone size come from that table. Seen here are under 250,000 clones, about 82% observed once, and the top ten hold around 12%. The chain links TRBV4-3 to TRBJ1-2, with no clear D. The sample comprised peripheral blood. This TCR came from a man aged 80 or over with acute or convalescent COVID-19. Here the CDR3 reads CASSQETGYGYTF. CDR3 sequence (DNA): TGCGCCAGCAGCCAAGAAACGGGCTATGGCTACACCTTC.